These 29 T cell receptor beta chains were sequenced from one sample in a study of post-analysis software for immune sequencing data. Their recognized antigens are unknown. Included in the TCR beta cDNA libraries were unique molecular identifiers. Via MiXCR, TCRdb re-called the PCR reads, giving one row per CDR3 protein. The data hold fewer than 900,000 distinct CDR3 sequences, with 40% to 55% observed a single time. Overall study results and limits: Patients showed TRBV5-6, TRBV5-1 and TRBV20-1 among five TRBV segments more frequent than in controls.

The sample consisted of blood. These TCRs come from a girl aged 10-17 years with multiple sclerosis.

The DNA of the CDR3 is TGTGCCAGCAGCGCCTCGTTAGTCCAAGAGACCCAGTACTTC. Translating it yields CASSASLVQETQYF. The V gene is TRBV7-9, the J gene TRBJ2-5; D ambiguous. With 5 bases removed from V and 1 base from J, the gap between germline ends came to 11 bases. The CDR3 loop spans 14 amino acids. The V gene's germline CDR1 is SEHNR and CDR2 FQNEAQ (reference sequence).

The rearrangement links TRBV5-1 to TRBJ2-5; perhaps TRBD2 as D (6 bases). Germline V gives CDR1 SGHRS, CDR2 YFSETQ. The V end lost 3 bases, the J end lost 4 bases, and 10 bases lay between the germline ends. CDR3 size: 13 residues. The CDR3 bases are TGCGCCAGCAGCTGGCGGGGCATAGAGACCCAGTACTTC. This translates into CASSWRGIETQYF. The variable domain in full, with the rest retrieved from reference TRBV5-1 and TRBJ2-5, is KAGVTQTPRYLIKTRGQQVTLSCSPISGHRSVSWYQQTPGQGLQFLFEYFSETQRNKGNFPGRFSGRQFSNSRSEMNVSTLELGDSALYLCASSWRGIETQYFGPGTRLLVL.

The V call is TRBV29-1, the J call TRBJ1-2; 7 bases match TRBD1. Unmatched junction bases numbered 8, after V lost 5 bases and J lost 8 bases. Germline CDR1 is SQVTM and CDR2 is ANQGSEA. The CDR3 is 12 amino acids. The CDR3 loop reads CSVTDRVEGYTF. The CDR3 bases are TGCAGCGTTACCGACAGGGTGGAGGGCTACACCTTC.

The rearrangement joins TRBV4-1 to TRBJ2-3, with 8 bases lining up with TRBD2. CDR1 is MGHRA, CDR2 YSYEKL, per germline. V lost 2 bases, J lost 0 bases, and 7 bases stayed unmatched. This CDR3 has 17 amino acids. The CDR3 DNA reads TGCGCCAGCAGCCAACAACTAGCGGACGCTAGCACAGATACGCAGTATTTT. Amino acids: CASSQQLADASTDTQYF.

In its sample, this clonotype was seen once. This rearrangement joins TRBV20-1 to TRBJ2-1; 9 bases line up with TRBD2. Unmatched junction bases numbered 8, after V lost 2 bases and J lost 0 bases. This CDR3 contains 17 residues. Per the germline V gene, CDR1 is DFQATT and CDR2 is SNEGSKA (reference sequence). In DNA, the CDR3 is TGCAGTGCTAGAAATAGCGGGAGCGCCAGCTCCTACAATGAGCAGTTCTTC. Translation gives CSARNSGSASSYNEQFF.

The sample holds a few counts of this clonotype. The chain combines TRBV7-2 with TRBJ2-7; D gene unclear. Germline-derived CDR1 and CDR2 are SGHTA and FQGNSA. V lost 1 base to trimming and J lost 4 bases, with 11 bases between them. This CDR3 has 14 residues. The CDR3 nucleotides are TGTGCCAGCAGCTTAGAGGTCTTCAGATACGAGCAGTACTTC. This codes for CASSLEVFRYEQYF.

The chain is built from TRBV3-1 and TRBJ2-3, with a weak D call TRBD1 (6 bases). Trimming pared 3 bases from V and 0 bases from J, leaving 10 bases between. This CDR3 contains 15 residues. The germline V gene encodes CDR1 LGHDT and CDR2 YNNKEL (reference sequence). The CDR3 bases are TGTGCCAGCAGCCAGACAGGCCCTAGCACAGATACGCAGTATTTT. It specifies CASSQTGPSTDTQYF.

This chain links TRBV5-1 with TRBJ1-4, with D possibly being TRBD1 (5 bases). This CDR3 is 15 amino acids long. Trimming took 4 bases from V and 7 from J, leaving 17 bases between them. Germline loops: CDR1 SGHRS, CDR2 YFSETQ. CDR3: CASSPDGPGGEKLFF. In nucleotides, the CDR3 is TGCGCCAGCAGCCCGGATGGCCCGGGGGGTGAAAAACTGTTTTTT.

The gene calls are TRBV20-1 and TRBJ2-7; 8 bases are shared with TRBD1. The J call is uncertain, as TRBJ2-4 better fits the DNA end. The CDR3 contains 14 residues. Germline CDR1 reads DFQATT; CDR2 reads SNEGSKA (reference sequence). The CDR3 nucleotides are TGCAGTGCTAGAGGTGTACAGGGGGGAAACATTCAGTACTTC. Protein sequence: CSARGVQGGNIQYF.

This clonotype was seen a few times. The chain combines TRBV20-1 with TRBJ2-5, with unresolved D. Germline values: CDR1 DFQATT, CDR2 SNEGSKA (reference sequence). The CDR3 totals 16 residues. Trimming cost V 0 bases and J 4 bases, with 18 bases left between them. CDR3 sequence (DNA): TGCAGTGCTAGAGATTTCGGACGCGCGTCGCGAGAGACCCAGTACTTC. It specifies CSARDFGRASRETQYF.

This chain uses TRBV5-1 with TRBJ2-7; D possibly uses TRBD1 or TRBD2 (5 bases each). Germline assignment: CDR1 SGHRS and CDR2 YFSETQ. The CDR3 has 15 residues. The ends were cut back, 4 bases at V and 0 bases at J, with 14 bases in the middle. CDR3 bases: TGCGCCAGCAGCGTGTCGGGGACCCGCTCCTACGAGCAGTACTTC. This sequence encodes CASSVSGTRSYEQYF.

In this sample, this clonotype turned up a few times. Germline and junction disagree at one end, which may indicate a read error. The chain carries TRBV7-2 and TRBJ2-7, with D uncertain. This CDR3 contains 13 residues. Germline V CDR1 and CDR2: SGHTA, FQGNSA. This CDR3 is CASSLASPYEQYF. The CDR3, as DNA: TGTGCCAGCAGCTTAGCCTCGCCCTACGAGCAATACTTC.

The rearrangement uses TRBV11-2 and TRBJ2-7; no definite D call. With 1 base removed from V and 2 bases from J, the gap between germline ends came to 15 bases. CDR3 length: 16 amino acids. Germline V gene sequence: CDR1 SGHAT, CDR2 FQNNGV. CDR3 sequence: CASSLGRRTPAYEQYF. The CDR3 DNA follows: TGTGCCAGCAGCTTAGGGCGCAGGACCCCAGCCTACGAGCAGTACTTC.

The rearrangement joins TRBV10-3 to TRBJ1-2, with 7 bases aligning to TRBD1. The CDR3 length is 13 residues. The V segment lost 3 bases and the J segment 5 bases; nucleotides outside the gene matches: 3. Germline-derived CDR1 and CDR2 are ENHRY and SYGVKD. CDR3 sequence (DNA): TGTGCCATCAGTGAAAGGACAGGATATGGCTACACCTTC. Translating gives CAISERTGYGYTF.

This clonotype showed up just once. CDR3 amino acids: CASSRQGIAGELFF. The CDR3 DNA reads TGTGCCAGCAGCCGACAGGGTATCGCCGGGGAGCTGTTTTTT. This chain connects TRBV13 to TRBJ2-2; 7 nucleotides line up with TRBD1. Trimming at V came to 5 bases and at J to 6 bases, leaving 6 bases not matched to a gene. Germline CDR1 and CDR2: PRHDT and FYEKMQ (reference sequence). The CDR3 runs to 14 residues. Using reference TRBV13 and TRBJ2-2 for the parts outside the CDR3, the full variable domain is AAGVIQSPRHLIKEKRETATLKCYPIPRHDTVYWYQQGPGQDPQFLISFYEKMQSDKGSIPDRFSAQQFSDYHSELNMSSLELGDSALYFCASSRQGIAGELFFGEGSRLTVL.

This chain links TRBV20-1 with TRBJ2-4, with 9 bases identical to TRBD2. With the DNA end fitting TRBJ2-7 better, the J assignment may be wrong. Per the germline V gene, CDR1 is DFQATT and CDR2 is SNEGSKA (reference sequence). The CDR3 consists of 14 residues. This chain's CDR3 is CSARRAGGLYEQYF. The CDR3, as DNA: TGCAGTGCTAGGCGGGCGGGAGGGCTGTACGAGCAGTACTTC.

V gene TRBV5-1 combines with J gene TRBJ2-1; 11 bases are a match to TRBD2. CDR1 is SGHRS and CDR2 is YFSETQ in the germline V gene. V dropped 4 bases and J dropped 12; count of bases not matched to a gene: 9. This CDR3 has 14 residues. For the CDR3, the DNA is TGCGCCAGCAGCCCTATTACTAGCGGGGGAGGGCAGTTCTTC. This codes for CASSPITSGGGQFF.

V is TRBV2 and J is TRBJ2-1; D remains unclear. V gave up 6 bases and J gave up 6 bases, with 15 bases separating them. This CDR3 has 14 residues. Germline CDR1 SNHLY, CDR2 FYNNEI. CDR3 sequence: CASRSKWWPNEQFF. The CDR3 DNA reads as TGTGCCAGCAGAAGTAAGTGGTGGCCCAATGAGCAGTTCTTC.

This clonotype was picked up a small number of times. The chain couples TRBV29-1 to TRBJ2-7; 7 bases line up with TRBD1. Germline V CDR1 and CDR2: SQVTM, ANQGSEA. The J segment lost 0 bases and the V segment lost 6 bases, leaving 8 bases of the junction unmatched. The CDR3 is 14 amino acids. CDR3 in amino acids: CSVYLQGISYEQYF. For the CDR3, the DNA is TGCAGCGTCTATTTACAGGGGATCTCCTACGAGCAGTACTTC.

The chain employs TRBV29-1 and TRBJ1-4; 7 bases agree with TRBD1. The CDR3 is 13 residues long. Germline loops: CDR1 SQVTM, CDR2 ANQGSEA. The V segment lost 7 bases and the J segment 4 bases; nucleotides outside the gene matches: 6. The CDR3 is CSGQTGRNEKLFF. The DNA for the CDR3 is TGCAGCGGGCAGACAGGGCGTAATGAAAAACTGTTTTTT.

This clonotype was counted many times. V gene TRBV20-1 combines with J gene TRBJ1-2; TRBD1 agrees at 9 bases. CDR1 DFQATT and CDR2 SNEGSKA come from the germline V gene (reference sequence). The V segment lost 3 bases and the J segment 7 bases; nucleotides outside the gene matches: 12. This CDR3 contains 15 residues. The CDR3 DNA reads TGCAGTGCTAGGAGATCTGGACAGGGGTACCGTGGCTACACCTTC. Its translation is CSARRSGQGYRGYTF.

This clonotype occurred a few times. CDR3 in DNA: TGTGCCAGCACCAATTCGGCGCAGACAGGGAGAGAGACCCAGTACTTC. It codes for CASTNSAQTGRETQYF. The chain couples TRBV7-9 to TRBJ2-5, with 7 bases identical to TRBD1. Germline values: CDR1 SEHNR, CDR2 FQNEAQ (reference sequence). The CDR3 is 16 residues long. Trimming took 7 bases from V and 4 from J; bases not matched to a gene: 15.

The chain joins TRBV29-1 to TRBJ1-2; 8 bases are a match to TRBD1. V trimming: 6 bases; J trimming: 2 bases; junction bases outside the gene matches: 8. CDR3 size: 14 residues. Germline CDR1 is SQVTM and CDR2 is ANQGSEA. The CDR3 bases are TGCAGCGTCCCAGGGACAGGCCCAAACTATGGCTACACCTTC. Translating gives CSVPGTGPNYGYTF.

The V gene is TRBV6-5, the J gene TRBJ2-7; 7 nucleotides match TRBD2. CDR1 is MNHEY, CDR2 SVGAGI, per germline. The J segment lost 1 base and the V segment lost 6 bases, leaving 9 bases of the junction unmatched. This CDR3 is built from 15 residues. CDR3 loop: CASRLSGGGSYEQYF. CDR3 DNA sequence: TGTGCCAGCAGGCTTAGTGGCGGGGGATCCTACGAGCAGTACTTC.

The chain couples TRBV7-6 to TRBJ2-5, with D maybe TRBD1 (6 bases). Deletions cut 5 bases from V and 2 bases from J, with 27 bases between. The CDR3 is made up of 19 amino acids. Germline CDR1 and CDR2: SGHVS and FNYEAQ. The CDR3 sequence: CASSEIPGKGGHIQETQYF. In nucleotides, the CDR3 is TGTGCCAGCAGCGAAATACCGGGAAAAGGGGGTCATATTCAAGAGACCCAGTACTTC.

There are a few counts of this clonotype. This chain uses TRBV4-2 with TRBJ2-1; D may be TRBD1 or TRBD2 (5 bases each). CDR3 length: 16 residues. Trimming removed 5 bases from V and 8 bases from J, with 22 bases in between. In germline, CDR1 is LGHNA, CDR2 YNFKEQ. The CDR3 bases are TGTGCCAGCAGCGCAAGGCGAGGGGCCAATGGGGATGAGCAGTTCTTC. Its translation: CASSARRGANGDEQFF.

This rearrangement joins TRBV5-1 to TRBJ2-1; 7 bases align to TRBD2. J gave up 7 bases and V 4 bases, and 14 bases lay outside the gene matches. The CDR3 contains 16 residues. Germline V gives CDR1 SGHRS, CDR2 YFSETQ. CDR3 bases: TGCGCCAGCAGCCGCCTCGGGCGGGAGAGTGGGAATGAGCAGTTCTTC. Translation gives CASSRLGRESGNEQFF.

In this sample, this clonotype turned up a few times. This chain uses TRBV6-5 with TRBJ2-4, with 9 nucleotides matching TRBD1. CDR1 MNHEY and CDR2 SVGAGI come from the germline V gene. This CDR3 is built from 16 residues. V trimming: 6 bases; J trimming: 2 bases; junction bases outside the gene matches: 8. The CDR3 nucleotides read TGTGCCAGCAGCCAAGAGACAGGGGGGCCCAAAAACATTCAGTACTTC. The encoded protein is CASSQETGGPKNIQYF.

This chain uses TRBV6-1 with TRBJ1-5; D not certain. The CDR3 loop spans 16 amino acids. The ends were cut back, 4 bases at V and 1 base at J, with 14 bases in the middle. Germline CDR1 reads MNHNS; CDR2 reads SASEGT. The CDR3, as DNA: TGTGCCAGCAGTGGACAAAACATGGGGAGCAATCAGCCCCAGCATTTT. Its protein is CASSGQNMGSNQPQHF.